The sequence of this T cell receptor (beta chain) was determined in a study of glioma-infiltrating T cells after dendritic cell vaccination. Germline loops: CDR1 SEHNR, CDR2 FQNEAQ (reference sequence). The CDR3 has 13 amino acids. Between the trimmed V and J ends, which lost 2 bases and 4 bases, there was a span of 8 bases. Time point specified: after dendritic cell vaccination, including at tumor progression/relapse. Sequencing was performed with immunoSEQ multiplex PCR; in TCRdb, only in-frame clones are kept and a portion is missing. The profile shows about 90,000 clones, around four fifths of them singletons.

This sample comprised blood, obtained after dendritic cell vaccination. This receptor was taken from a human donor with glioblastoma. This chain uses TRBV7-9 with TRBJ1-1; a weak D match, TRBD1 (5 bases). DNA for the CDR3: TGTGCCAGCAGCTTATCAGGGTCCACTGAAGCTTTCTTT. The encoded protein is CASSLSGSTEAFF.